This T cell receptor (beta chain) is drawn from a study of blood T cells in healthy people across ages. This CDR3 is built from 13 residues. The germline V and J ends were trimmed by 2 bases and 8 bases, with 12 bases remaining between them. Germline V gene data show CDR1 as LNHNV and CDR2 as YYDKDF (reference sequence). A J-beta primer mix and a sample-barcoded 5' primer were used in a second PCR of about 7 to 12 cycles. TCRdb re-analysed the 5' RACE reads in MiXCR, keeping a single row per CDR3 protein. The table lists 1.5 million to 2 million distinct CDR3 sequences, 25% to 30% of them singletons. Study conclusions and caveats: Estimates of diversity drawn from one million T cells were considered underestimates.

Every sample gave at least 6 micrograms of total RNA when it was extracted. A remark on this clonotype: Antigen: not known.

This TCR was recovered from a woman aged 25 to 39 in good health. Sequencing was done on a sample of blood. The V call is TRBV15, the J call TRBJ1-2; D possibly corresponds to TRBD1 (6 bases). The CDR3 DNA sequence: TGTGCCACCAGCAGAAGGGGGGAGGAAGGCTACACCTTC. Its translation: CATSRRGEEGYTF.